The TCR beta chain under discussion was sequenced for a study of blood T cell repertoires in COVID-19. About the study: Acute and convalescent COVID-19 specimens originated in the United States, Italy and Spain. T cells, B-cell-depleted T cells, or PBMCs provided the cDNA or gDNA that served as material.

V shed 3 bases and J 5 bases; nucleotides not matched to a gene: 9. Germline CDR1 reads KGHSH; CDR2 reads LQKENI. The CDR3 contains 16 residues. Original data processing: Estimation of nucleated cell counts was performed using reference gene primer amplification. TCRdb's table, derived via immunoSEQ multiplex PCR, lists solely in-frame clones and lacks some. That table gives V, J and clone size, and the DNA gave D and trimming. Of around 100,000 clones detected, around 90% appear once; the ten largest clones hold around 4.5%. This sequence was found in a woman aged 45-60 years with acute or convalescent COVID-19. Sequenced input: peripheral blood. The rearrangement joins TRBV18 to TRBJ1-4, with 7 positions matching TRBD1. The CDR3 here is CASSPIRGQFNEKLFF. CDR3 bases: TGTGCCAGCTCACCTATCCGGGGACAGTTCAATGAAAAACTGTTTTTT.